The 25 T cell receptor beta chains presented below share a single source sample, sequenced in a study of Ad26.COV2.S vaccination and SARS-CoV-2 variants. Repertoires were generated with immunoSEQ multiplex PCR, while TCRdb's copy carries only in-frame clones and drops some. The sample has around 450,000 clones; about 92% are singletons. Treatment given: approximately 18 received Ad26.COV2.S at low or high dose, single or two shots; 5 received placebo; per-sample allocation not given. Samples came from day 63 after the first vaccine or placebo injection. The sample was peripheral blood, taken in a trial of Ad26.COV2.S vaccine versus placebo. These receptors all come from a person between 18 and 65 years old who received the Ad26.COV2.S COVID-19 vaccine or a placebo.

J is TRBJ2-2 and V is TRBV24-1; D is perhaps TRBD2 (6 bases). Trimming removed 4 bases at V and 2 bases at J, with 16 bases between. Per the germline V gene, CDR1 is KGHDR and CDR2 is SFDVKD. The CDR3 covers 17 residues. The CDR3 spells CATSDPNPGLNTGELFF. In DNA form, the CDR3 reads TGTGCCACCAGTGACCCCAATCCGGGACTTAACACCGGGGAGCTGTTTTTT.

This clone was detected once. The rearrangement links TRBV24-1 to TRBJ1-1; weak D call: TRBD1 (5 bases). V shed 3 bases and J shed 7 bases, with 17 bases lying between them. Germline V gives CDR1 KGHDR, CDR2 SFDVKD. The CDR3 is made up of 15 amino acids. The CDR3 protein is CATSDPSTGTREAFF. The CDR3 coding sequence is TGTGCCACCAGTGATCCCTCGACCGGGACGCGTGAAGCTTTCTTT.

V gene TRBV27 combines with J gene TRBJ2-5; TRBD2 matches 14 bases. The V gene end was trimmed by 5 bases and the J gene end by 1 base; junction bases not matched to a gene: 3. The CDR3 totals 16 residues. Germline values: CDR1 MNHEY, CDR2 SMNVEV (reference sequence). The CDR3 here is CASSPGTSGGQETQYF. The CDR3 DNA follows: TGTGCCAGCAGTCCCGGGACTAGCGGGGGCCAAGAGACCCAGTACTTC.

The rearrangement uses TRBV19 and TRBJ1-6; maybe TRBD1 (6 bases). Germline values: CDR1 LNHDA, CDR2 SQIVND (reference sequence). Trimming left V 6 bases short and J 11 bases short, with 14 bases between. The CDR3 length is 13 residues. The CDR3 loop reads CASSPPGGPPLHF. In DNA form, the CDR3 reads TGTGCCAGTAGCCCACCGGGGGGGCCACCCCTCCACTTT. Full variable domain (outside the CDR3, taken from reference TRBV19 and TRBJ1-6): DGGITQSPKYLFRKEGQNVTLSCEQNLNHDAMYWYRQDPGQGLRLIYYSQIVNDFQKGDIAEGYSVSREKKESFPLTVTSAQKNPTAFYLCASSPPGGPPLHFGNGTRLTVT.

The CDR3 here is CASRDRPLYYEQYF. For the CDR3, the DNA is TGTGCCAGCAGGGACAGGCCCCTCTACTACGAGCAGTACTTC. This rearrangement joins TRBV28 to TRBJ2-7; 7 positions agree with TRBD1. The germline CDR1 and CDR2 sequences are MDHEN and SYDVKM. The trim removed 6 bases at V and 3 bases at J, leaving 8 bases unmatched. This CDR3 comprises 14 residues.

The sample holds one count of this clone. This chain links TRBV6-5 with TRBJ2-7, with no clear D. This CDR3 spans 12 amino acids. Between the trimmed V and J ends, which lost 5 bases and 4 bases, there was a span of 9 bases. Per germline, CDR1 MNHEY and CDR2 SVGAGI. The CDR3 DNA follows: TGTGCCAGCAGTCGGACCCTTTACGAGCAGTACTTC. Residues: CASSRTLYEQYF.

The chain carries TRBV4-3 and TRBJ2-5; 8 bases agree with TRBD2. This CDR3 spans 15 amino acids. J was trimmed by 3 bases and V by 3 bases; bases with no gene match: 6. From germline, CDR1 is LGHNA and CDR2 YSLEER. The CDR3 loop is CASSHSAGVEETQYF. Here the CDR3 DNA reads TGCGCCAGCAGCCATTCAGCGGGAGTCGAAGAGACCCAGTACTTC.

The chain is built from TRBV18 and TRBJ2-7; D is unclear. Trimming removed 1 base at V and 5 bases at J, with 12 bases between. This CDR3 region has 14 residues. Germline V gives CDR1 KGHSH, CDR2 LQKENI. The CDR3 coding sequence is TGTGCCAGCTCACCACTACGGGCGCTTAACGAGCAGTACTTC. Its translation: CASSPLRALNEQYF.

The J gene is TRBJ2-7, the V gene TRBV5-5; D might be TRBD2 (6 bases). CDR1 and CDR2 from the germline V gene are SGHKS and YYEKEE (reference sequence). The CDR3 spans 14 residues. V lost 2 bases, J lost 2 bases, and 11 bases lay in between. The CDR3: CASSFHSGPYEQYF. CDR3 in DNA: TGTGCCAGCAGCTTTCATAGCGGACCCTACGAGCAGTACTTC.

This rearrangement joins TRBV2 to TRBJ1-3; weak D call: TRBD1 (5 bases). Trimming pared 3 bases from V and 5 bases from J, leaving 8 bases between. CDR1 and CDR2 (germline): SNHLY, FYNNEI. This CDR3 is 13 amino acids long. The CDR3 DNA is TGTGCCAGCAGTGAGGGACCTCGAAACACCATATATTTT. This gives the protein CASSEGPRNTIYF.

V and J are TRBV7-9 and TRBJ1-1; 11 bases agree with TRBD1. V shed 5 bases and J 5 bases; nucleotides not matched to a gene: 7. The CDR3 runs to 15 residues. Germline V gene sequence: CDR1 SEHNR, CDR2 FQNEAQ (reference sequence). The CDR3 bases are TGTGCCAGCAGCCCCGGGACAGGGGGTCGGACTGAAGCTTTCTTT. Translation gives CASSPGTGGRTEAFF. Variable domain in full (rest from reference TRBV7-9 and TRBJ1-1): DTGVSQNPRHKITKRGQNVTFRCDPISEHNRLYWYRQTLGQGPEFLTYFQNEAQLEKSRLLSDRFSAERPKGSFSTLEIQRTEQGDSAMYLCASSPGTGGRTEAFFGQGTRLTVV.

The chain couples TRBV6-5 to TRBJ1-1; D unresolved. The ends were cut back, 2 bases at V and 0 bases at J, with 4 bases in the middle. Germline lookup yields CDR1 MNHEY and CDR2 SVGAGI. This CDR3 has 13 residues. In nucleotides, the CDR3 is TGTGCCAGCAGTTACAAGGTGAACACTGAAGCTTTCTTT. Translating it yields CASSYKVNTEAFF.

The chain carries TRBV28 and TRBJ2-2; D remains ambiguous. Looked up from germline, CDR1 is MDHEN and CDR2 is SYDVKM. CDR3 length: 15 residues. Trimming cost V 3 bases and J 6 bases, with 14 bases left between them. This chain's CDR3 is CASSLAPDYAGELFF. In DNA, the CDR3 is TGTGCCAGCAGTTTGGCCCCAGATTACGCCGGGGAGCTGTTTTTT.

The rearrangement joins TRBV24-1 to TRBJ1-4; D possibly corresponds to TRBD1 (5 bases). This CDR3 is built from 14 residues. Germline V gene data show CDR1 as KGHDR and CDR2 as SFDVKD. With 0 bases removed from V and 13 bases from J, the gap between germline ends came to 14 bases. CDR3 nucleotides: TGTGCCACCAGTGATTTGCTACACAGCGGGGGACTGTTTTTT. Translation gives CATSDLLHSGGLFF.

The J gene is TRBJ2-1, the V gene TRBV4-3, with D perhaps TRBD2 (6 bases). V shed 0 bases and J shed 8 bases, with 17 bases lying between them. The CDR3 loop spans 16 amino acids. CDR1 is LGHNA, CDR2 YSLEER, per germline. CDR3 nucleotides: TGCGCCAGCAGCCAAGATTTCGGAGGGGCTAGCTATGAGCAGTTCTTC. It yields the protein CASSQDFGGASYEQFF.

The rearrangement uses TRBV5-8 and TRBJ1-4, with TRBD1 identical over 10 bases. Germline V gene data show CDR1 as SGHTS and CDR2 as YDEGEE. The CDR3 extends over 14 amino acids. V dropped 4 bases and J dropped 11; count of bases not matched to a gene: 8. The chain's CDR3 is CASSEDRGFKKLFF. In DNA form, the CDR3 reads TGTGCCAGCAGCGAGGACAGGGGGTTTAAGAAACTGTTTTTT.

This chain connects TRBV5-1 to TRBJ2-2, with TRBD2 matching 12 bases. V dropped 5 bases and J dropped 5; count of bases not matched to a gene: 7. CDR1 and CDR2 (germline): SGHRS, YFSETQ. The CDR3 spans 16 residues. The CDR3 is CASRGLAGPMTGELFF. The CDR3 DNA reads as TGCGCCAGCAGAGGACTAGCGGGACCCATGACCGGGGAGCTGTTTTTT.

In this sample, this clone turned up a few times. The V call is TRBV4-2, the J call TRBJ2-1, with D possibly being TRBD2 (6 bases). This CDR3 is 13 amino acids long. The germline V gene encodes CDR1 LGHNA and CDR2 YNFKEQ. Between the trimmed V and J ends, which lost 2 bases and 15 bases, there was a span of 17 bases. The CDR3 here is CASSQSLGGEWFF. CDR3 DNA: TGTGCCAGCAGCCAATCCCTGGGCGGGGAGTGGTTCTTC.

The rearrangement links TRBV19 to TRBJ1-1; 8 nucleotides line up with TRBD1. With 4 bases clipped from V and 5 bases from J, the junction kept 6 bases outside the gene matches. Germline-derived CDR1 and CDR2 are LNHDA and SQIVND (reference sequence). The CDR3 has 14 amino acids. CDR3 coding DNA: TGTGCCAGTAGTACAAGGACAGGGTTTACTGAAGCTTTCTTT. Translation gives CASSTRTGFTEAFF.

V gene TRBV7-2 combines with J gene TRBJ1-4; D remains ambiguous. The CDR3 is made up of 16 amino acids. Germline loops: CDR1 SGHTA, CDR2 FQGNSA. Trimming removed 1 base at V and 4 bases at J, with 13 bases between. CDR3 residues: CASSLVAQAGNEKLFF. The CDR3 DNA follows: TGTGCCAGCAGCTTAGTCGCCCAGGCGGGTAATGAAAAACTGTTTTTT.

The chain recombines TRBV7-8 with TRBJ2-5; maybe TRBD2 (6 bases). V was shortened by 2 bases and J by 3 bases, with 10 bases between the two germline ends. Germline CDR1 reads SGHVS; CDR2 reads FQNEAQ. There are 14 residues in the CDR3. Here the CDR3 DNA reads TGTGCCAGCAGCTTATTGCCGGGAGAAGAGACCCAGTACTTC. Its translation is CASSLLPGEETQYF.

This chain links TRBV9 with TRBJ1-3, with unresolved D. The V and J ends lost 0 bases and 0 bases respectively, with 10 bases between them. The germline V gene encodes CDR1 SGDLS and CDR2 YYNGEE. The CDR3 is 16 amino acids. CDR3 amino acids: CASSVAGRRSGNTIYF. The CDR3 DNA is TGTGCCAGCAGCGTAGCTGGTCGGCGCTCTGGAAACACCATATATTTT.

This chain uses TRBV15 with TRBJ1-5, with D possibly matching TRBD1 (6 bases). Germline V gives CDR1 LNHNV, CDR2 YYDKDF (reference sequence). This CDR3 region has 15 residues. Trimming stripped 0 bases from V and 3 bases from J, with 9 bases between. The CDR3 nucleotides are TGTGCCACCAGCAGAGAGGGGACACACAATCAGCCCCAGCATTTT. It is translated as CATSREGTHNQPQHF.

This clone has a handful of counts. The chain links TRBV28 to TRBJ1-1; no clear D gene. CDR1 and CDR2 from the germline V gene are MDHEN and SYDVKM. Between the trimmed V and J ends, which lost 4 bases and 8 bases, there was a span of 17 bases. There are 14 residues in the CDR3. The CDR3 here is CASSSYDNLSEAFF. The CDR3 region has the DNA TGTGCCAGCAGTTCTTACGACAACCTCTCGGAAGCTTTCTTT.

V is TRBV25-1 and J is TRBJ1-5; D not certain. CDR1 and CDR2 (germline): MGHDK, SYGVNS. Trimming cost V 4 bases and J 2 bases, with 9 bases left between them. The CDR3 is 14 amino acids. The CDR3 DNA follows: TGTGCCAGCAGTGTAGCGACGGGCAATCAGCCCCAGCATTTT. This translates into CASSVATGNQPQHF.